The 25 T cell receptor beta chains below all came from one sample that was sequenced in a study of blood T cell repertoires in COVID-19. TCRdb's table, derived via immunoSEQ multiplex PCR, lists solely in-frame clones and lacks some. This sample has some 300,000 clones, with around four fifths found just once. Input material: peripheral blood. The receptor source for this set is a woman between 45 and 65 years old with active or convalescent COVID-19.

The chain recombines TRBV19 with TRBJ2-2, with 12 bases lining up with TRBD2. Per the germline V gene, CDR1 is LNHDA and CDR2 is SQIVND (reference sequence). The V and J ends lost 6 bases and 5 bases, in that order; junction bases with no gene match: 13. This CDR3 region has 18 residues. The CDR3 loop is CASSSGLAGGPGTGELFF. The CDR3, as DNA: TGTGCCAGTAGCTCCGGGCTAGCGGGAGGGCCGGGTACCGGGGAGCTGTTTTTT.

The chain is built from TRBV6-5 and TRBJ1-2, with a possible D match to TRBD1 (6 bases). This CDR3 region has 16 residues. Germline V gene sequence: CDR1 MNHEY, CDR2 SVGAGI. V was pared by 4 bases and J by 4 bases, with 19 bases between. This CDR3 is CASSLEGGRPTYGYTF. The CDR3 DNA reads TGTGCCAGCAGTTTGGAGGGGGGGCGACCCACCTATGGCTACACCTTC.

The sample holds one count of this clone. This chain connects TRBV4-1 to TRBJ2-2, with D perhaps TRBD2 (5 bases). There are 14 residues in the CDR3. V lost 4 bases and J lost 2, with 8 bases in between. From germline, CDR1 is MGHRA and CDR2 YSYEKL. CDR3 region: CASSPTGNTGELFF. Here the CDR3 DNA reads TGCGCCAGCAGCCCGACGGGAAACACCGGGGAGCTGTTTTTT.

The chain has TRBV6-5 and TRBJ2-5, with 7 bases fitting TRBD1. CDR1 is MNHEY, CDR2 SVGAGI, per germline. Trimming removed 2 bases from V and 2 bases from J; junction bases left unmatched: 5. This CDR3 contains 15 residues. CDR3 amino acids: CASSYRGQLQETQYF. The CDR3 DNA follows: TGTGCCAGCAGTTACAGGGGACAGCTACAAGAGACCCAGTACTTC.

This chain joins TRBV5-1 and TRBJ2-7, with D tentatively TRBD1 (6 bases). Germline V gives CDR1 SGHRS, CDR2 YFSETQ. The CDR3 is 14 residues long. Trimming stripped 0 bases from V and 7 bases from J, with 14 bases between. The CDR3 DNA is TGCGCCAGCAGCTTGGGGGGGACACCTCTGGAGCAGTACTTC. It translates to CASSLGGTPLEQYF. Together with reference TRBV5-1 and TRBJ2-7, the CDR3 gives the full variable domain: KAGVTQTPRYLIKTRGQQVTLSCSPISGHRSVSWYQQTPGQGLQFLFEYFSETQRNKGNFPGRFSGRQFSNSRSEMNVSTLELGDSALYLCASSLGGTPLEQYFGPGTRLTVT.

The chain uses TRBV2 and TRBJ2-3; 8 bases line up with TRBD1. This CDR3 is 14 amino acids long. J gave up 5 bases and V 6 bases, and 7 bases lay outside the gene matches. CDR1 is SNHLY and CDR2 is FYNNEI in the germline V gene. The CDR3 loop reads CASSLQGAEDTQYF. In DNA form, the CDR3 reads TGTGCCAGCAGCCTCCAGGGGGCGGAAGATACGCAGTATTTT. The complete variable domain, with remaining parts taken from reference TRBV2 and TRBJ2-3, reads EPEVTQTPSHQVTQMGQEVILRCVPISNHLYFYWYRQILGQKVEFLVSFYNNEISEKSEIFDDQFSVERPDGSNFTLKIRSTKLEDSAMYFCASSLQGAEDTQYFGPGTRLTVL.

The chain links TRBV3-1 (or the pseudogene TRBV3-2) to TRBJ2-3, with 9 nucleotides matching TRBD2. Germline V gene sequence: CDR1 LGHDT, CDR2 YNNKEL (reference sequence). The CDR3 has 16 residues. V was pared by 1 base and J by 2 bases, with 4 bases of the junction left unmatched. CDR3 DNA: TGTGCCAGCAGCCAAGGGCGCGGGAGGGCCACAGATACGCAGTATTTT. It codes for CASSQGRGRATDTQYF.

The chain carries TRBV28 and TRBJ1-2; maybe TRBD1 (6 bases). Trimming removed 5 bases at V and 4 bases at J, with 14 bases between. This CDR3 comprises 14 residues. CDR1 is MDHEN and CDR2 is SYDVKM in the germline V gene. CDR3 in amino acids: CASSPTGKVYGYTF. CDR3 bases: TGTGCCAGCAGTCCCACAGGGAAAGTCTATGGCTACACCTTC.

V gene TRBV7-9 combines with J gene TRBJ1-5; TRBD1 might be the D (5 bases). The V and J ends lost 6 bases and 3 bases respectively, with 6 bases between them. The CDR3 consists of 12 residues. CDR1 and CDR2 (germline): SEHNR, FQNEAQ (reference sequence). CDR3 region: CASRQDNQPQHF. For the CDR3, the DNA is TGTGCCAGCAGACAGGACAATCAGCCCCAGCATTTT.

This clone was counted between two and nine times. The chain couples TRBV7-3 to TRBJ1-6, with D hard to call. The CDR3 contains 16 residues. Trimming left V 5 bases short and J 4 bases short, with 15 bases between. Germline-derived CDR1 and CDR2 are SGHTA and FQGTGA. The CDR3 reads CASSVGSRDYNSPLHF. In DNA form, the CDR3 reads TGTGCCAGCAGCGTTGGCTCCCGGGATTATAATTCACCCCTCCACTTT.

This clone was seen a few times. The chain has TRBV25-1 and TRBJ1-6; D uncertain. With 3 bases removed from V and 4 bases from J, the gap between germline ends came to 10 bases. The CDR3 covers 15 residues. Germline CDR1 reads MGHDK; CDR2 reads SYGVNS. The chain's CDR3 is CASSEMEAYNSPLHF. The CDR3 DNA sequence: TGTGCCAGCAGTGAGATGGAGGCTTATAATTCACCCCTCCACTTT.

This clone was seen once. The chain couples TRBV6-5 to TRBJ1-3; possibly TRBD1 for D (5 bases). This CDR3 has 16 amino acids. The germline gives CDR1 MNHEY, CDR2 SVGAGI. V lost 2 bases, J lost 4 bases, and 15 bases lay in between. The CDR3 is CASSYRSRAPGNTIYF. The CDR3 DNA follows: TGTGCCAGCAGTTACAGGAGCAGGGCACCCGGAAACACCATATATTTT.

This rearrangement joins TRBV4-2 to TRBJ2-1; tentative D call: TRBD2 (6 bases). V shed 3 bases and J shed 1 base, with 10 bases lying between them. The CDR3 spans 15 residues. Germline V gives CDR1 LGHNA, CDR2 YNFKEQ. This CDR3 is CASSQDYGSYNEQFF. As DNA, the CDR3 is TGTGCCAGCAGCCAGGACTACGGGTCCTACAATGAGCAGTTCTTC.

The V call is TRBV5-1, the J call TRBJ2-7; 7 nucleotides align to TRBD2. The CDR3 totals 15 residues. Germline CDR1 is SGHRS and CDR2 is YFSETQ. J was trimmed by 3 bases and V by 2 bases; bases with no gene match: 8. DNA of the CDR3: TGCGCCAGCAGCTTAGATGCTAGCGGAAGCTACGAGCAGTACTTC. Protein product: CASSLDASGSYEQYF.

The CDR3 region has the DNA TGTGCCAGCAGCTTACGTAGGCGGCAGGGCGAAGAGACCCAGTACTTC. Translated: CASSLRRRQGEETQYF. The chain employs TRBV7-3 and TRBJ2-5, with D tentatively TRBD1 (5 bases). The germline V gene has CDR1 SGHTA and CDR2 FQGTGA. Trimming removed 2 bases from V and 3 bases from J, with 16 bases in between. The CDR3 has 16 residues.

The chain carries TRBV2 and TRBJ2-7, with D maybe TRBD2 (5 bases). The CDR3 is 15 residues long. V was shortened by 1 base and J by 2 bases, with 12 bases between the two germline ends. CDR1 and CDR2 from the germline V gene are SNHLY and FYNNEI. The CDR3 sequence: CASSEGWPGTYEQYF. CDR3 coding DNA: TGTGCCAGCAGTGAAGGGTGGCCGGGGACCTACGAGCAGTACTTC. The full variable domain, completed using reference TRBV2 and TRBJ2-7, is EPEVTQTPSHQVTQMGQEVILRCVPISNHLYFYWYRQILGQKVEFLVSFYNNEISEKSEIFDDQFSVERPDGSNFTLKIRSTKLEDSAMYFCASSEGWPGTYEQYFGPGTRLTVT.

This chain uses TRBV6-1 with TRBJ1-2; D may be TRBD1 (6 bases). From germline, CDR1 is MNHNS and CDR2 SASEGT. The length of the CDR3 is 13 residues. Trimming pared 3 bases from V and 4 bases from J, leaving 9 bases between. Here the CDR3 DNA reads TGTGCCAGCAGTGACGGGGGGGCCTATGGCTACACCTTC. This gives the protein CASSDGGAYGYTF.

The rearrangement links TRBV9 to TRBJ2-1, with a tentative D call TRBD1 (5 bases). Between the trimmed V and J ends, which lost 0 bases and 8 bases, there was a span of 21 bases. CDR1 SGDLS and CDR2 YYNGEE come from the germline V gene. This CDR3 contains 17 residues. CDR3 DNA sequence: TGTGCCAGCAGCGTAGAGCAGGGATTGGTGTCGTGGGATGAGCAGTTCTTC. It specifies CASSVEQGLVSWDEQFF. The entire variable domain, with the rest obtained from reference TRBV9 and TRBJ2-1, is as follows: DSGVTQTPKHLITATGQRVTLRCSPRSGDLSVYWYQQSLDQGLQFLIQYYNGEERAKGNILERFSAQQFPDLHSELNLSSLELGDSALYFCASSVEQGLVSWDEQFFGPGTRLTVL.

The chain recombines TRBV5-1 with TRBJ1-5; 9 bases match TRBD1. In germline, CDR1 is SGHRS, CDR2 YFSETQ. The CDR3 loop spans 15 amino acids. The trim removed 7 bases at V and 3 bases at J, leaving 8 bases unmatched. This CDR3 is CASAPGQGPNQPQHF. CDR3 in DNA: TGCGCCAGCGCACCCGGACAGGGGCCCAATCAGCCCCAGCATTTT.

The chain is built from TRBV7-9 and TRBJ1-3; D perhaps matches TRBD1 (6 bases). Deletions cut 7 bases from V and 5 bases from J, with 12 bases between. The CDR3 is 13 residues long. Germline CDR1 is SEHNR and CDR2 is FQNEAQ (reference sequence). Here the CDR3 reads CASNPTGRNTIYF. The CDR3 region has the DNA TGTGCCAGCAACCCTACAGGGAGAAACACCATATATTTT. The full variable domain, its missing parts supplied by reference TRBV7-9 and TRBJ1-3, is DTGVSQNPRHKITKRGQNVTFRCDPISEHNRLYWYRQTLGQGPEFLTYFQNEAQLEKSRLLSDRFSAERPKGSFSTLEIQRTEQGDSAMYLCASNPTGRNTIYFGEGSWLTVV.

The V and J genes are TRBV30 and TRBJ2-1, with unresolved D. CDR1 and CDR2 (germline): GTSNPN, SVGIG (reference sequence). V lost 5 bases to trimming and J lost 6 bases, with 11 bases between them. The CDR3 contains 12 residues. The CDR3 DNA reads TGTGCCTGGTCGGAGAACCGCAATGAGCAGTTCTTC. Protein: CAWSENRNEQFF.

CDR3 loop: CASTWGRSYNEQFF. CDR3 DNA: TGCGCCAGCACCTGGGGCCGTTCCTACAATGAGCAGTTCTTC. The chain carries TRBV5-1 and TRBJ2-1, with a tentative D call TRBD1 (5 bases). Looked up from germline, CDR1 is SGHRS and CDR2 is YFSETQ. V dropped 6 bases and J dropped 1 base, with 11 bases sitting between them. The CDR3 has 14 amino acids.

The gene calls are TRBV6-5 and TRBJ2-7; D might be TRBD1 (5 bases). The V gene's germline CDR1 is MNHEY and CDR2 SVGAGI. The V end was cut by 5 bases, the J end by 1 base, with 12 bases between. This CDR3 is built from 14 residues. The chain's CDR3 is CASSLGVRSYEQYF. CDR3 nucleotides: TGTGCCAGCAGTCTAGGGGTCAGGTCCTACGAGCAGTACTTC.

The chain recombines TRBV27 with TRBJ2-5, with TRBD2 matching over 9 bases. Germline V lookup: CDR1 MNHEY, CDR2 SMNVEV (reference sequence). This CDR3 has 15 residues. Trimming removed 4 bases from V and 4 bases from J; junction bases left unmatched: 7. The CDR3 nucleotides are TGTGCCAGCAGTTCCTACACTAGCGGGCGAGAGACCCAGTACTTC. Protein: CASSSYTSGRETQYF.

This sequence joins TRBV4-1 and TRBJ2-4, with TRBD2 identical over 13 bases. J was trimmed by 0 bases and V by 3 bases; bases with no gene match: 2. This CDR3 is 17 amino acids long. CDR1 and CDR2 from the germline V gene are MGHRA and YSYEKL. CDR3 sequence reads: CASSQGLAGLAKNIQYF. The CDR3, as DNA: TGCGCCAGCAGCCAGGGACTAGCGGGACTAGCCAAAAACATTCAGTACTTC.